This passage covers 31 T cell receptor beta chains from one sample sequenced in a study of blood T cell repertoires in COVID-19. This table comes from immunoSEQ multiplex PCR, and its TCRdb copy is limited to in-frame clones, with some not included. The table lists around 480,000 clones, around 88% of them singletons. The specimen sequenced was peripheral blood. Receptors originate from a woman between 45 and 65 years old with COVID-19, enrolled during active disease.

V is TRBV10-3 and J is TRBJ2-7; D is unclear. Germline CDR1 ENHRY, CDR2 SYGVKD. The CDR3 contains 14 residues. Trimming left V 3 bases short and J 4 bases short, with 13 bases between. CDR3 protein: CAISDAQSPYEQYF. Here the CDR3 DNA reads TGTGCCATCAGTGATGCACAGTCACCATACGAGCAGTACTTC.

The V call is TRBV30, the J call TRBJ1-6, with D tentatively TRBD1 (5 bases). This CDR3 is built from 15 residues. V lost 0 bases and J lost 0, with 6 bases in between. CDR1 GTSNPN and CDR2 SVGIG come from the germline V gene (reference sequence). CDR3 in DNA: TGTGCCTGGAGTGTAGGGGACTCCTATAATTCACCCCTCCACTTT. It is translated as CAWSVGDSYNSPLHF. Complete variable domain (other parts from reference TRBV30 and TRBJ1-6): SQTIHQWPATLVQPVGSPLSLECTVEGTSNPNLYWYRQAAGRGLQLLFYSVGIGQISSEVPQNLSASRPQDRQFILSSKKLLLSDSGFYLCAWSVGDSYNSPLHFGNGTRLTVT.

This clone was observed a few times. The chain joins TRBV19 to TRBJ1-1; D is possibly TRBD1 (6 bases). This CDR3 is 16 amino acids long. Trimming shortened V by 3 bases and J by 5 bases, and 19 bases separated the two germline ends. The germline V gene encodes CDR1 LNHDA and CDR2 SQIVND (reference sequence). CDR3 DNA sequence: TGTGCCAGTAGTATGCCACAGGGAATCGTGGAAACTGAAGCTTTCTTT. Translated: CASSMPQGIVETEAFF.

This sequence joins TRBV19 and TRBJ2-4; D is uncertain. Between the trimmed V and J ends, which lost 1 base and 2 bases, there was a span of 12 bases. CDR3 length: 16 amino acids. CDR1 LNHDA and CDR2 SQIVND come from the germline V gene (reference sequence). For the CDR3, the DNA is TGTGCCAGTAGTATAGTTCTTGTCAGGTCCAAAAACATTCAGTACTTC. This sequence encodes CASSIVLVRSKNIQYF.

V usage is TRBV7-9 and J usage is TRBJ2-7; D possibly corresponds to TRBD1 (5 bases). V was cut by 1 base and J by 5 bases, with 9 bases left in between. The CDR3 extends over 13 amino acids. The germline CDR1 and CDR2 sequences are SEHNR and FQNEAQ (reference sequence). The CDR3 loop reads CASSLGQSHEQYF. Here the CDR3 DNA reads TGTGCCAGCAGCTTAGGACAGTCCCACGAGCAGTACTTC.

Remarks on this clone: The sample has other DNA sequences that encode this CDR3 too. The rearrangement uses TRBV19 and TRBJ1-2, with D tentatively TRBD1 (5 bases). V was trimmed by 0 bases and J by 4 bases, leaving 9 bases between them. The CDR3 spans 14 residues. Germline loops: CDR1 LNHDA, CDR2 SQIVND (reference sequence). CDR3 in DNA: TGTGCCAGTAGTATAGACGGACACCGCTATGGCTACACCTTC. Its translation: CASSIDGHRYGYTF.

The chain is built from TRBV1 and TRBJ1-4; no DNA check was done on the table's D call, TRBD1. TRBV1 is a pseudogene locus. There are 16 residues in the CDR3. The CDR3 reads CTSSQDKGQRNEKLFF. CDR3 nucleotide sequence: TGCACCAGCAGCCAAGATAAGGGGCAAAGGAATGAAAAACTGTTTTTT.

The chain combines TRBV25-1 with TRBJ2-2; D ambiguous. Looked up from germline, CDR1 is MGHDK and CDR2 is SYGVNS. The CDR3 consists of 14 residues. V lost 4 bases to trimming and J lost 4 bases, with 10 bases between them. The CDR3 protein is CASSGVAPTGELFF. Here the CDR3 DNA reads TGTGCCAGCAGTGGAGTAGCACCCACCGGGGAGCTGTTTTTT.

This chain connects TRBV5-1 to TRBJ2-3, with 10 bases identical to TRBD2. V trimming: 3 bases; J trimming: 3 bases; junction bases outside the gene matches: 7. Germline V gene sequence: CDR1 SGHRS, CDR2 YFSETQ. The CDR3 contains 16 residues. The CDR3 region is CASSSSQRGGTDTQYF. As DNA, the CDR3 is TGCGCCAGCAGCTCGAGCCAGCGGGGGGGGACAGATACGCAGTATTTT.

This clone was detected only a few times. V gene TRBV5-1 combines with J gene TRBJ1-1; the D gene is possibly TRBD1 (5 bases). Germline CDR1 is SGHRS and CDR2 is YFSETQ. The V gene lost 4 bases and the J gene lost 4 bases, with 11 bases spanning the gap. This CDR3 spans 13 amino acids. CDR3 amino acids: CASSDAGGTEAFF. The CDR3 region has the DNA TGCGCCAGCAGCGACGCCGGGGGCACTGAAGCTTTCTTT.

The chain uses TRBV5-1 and TRBJ1-2; tentatively, D is TRBD1 (6 bases). This CDR3 is 15 amino acids long. V was cut by 0 bases and J by 6 bases, with 15 bases left in between. The V gene's germline CDR1 is SGHRS and CDR2 YFSETQ. The CDR3 protein is CASSLGSQGFDGYTF. CDR3 nucleotide sequence: TGCGCCAGCAGCTTGGGGTCGCAGGGGTTCGATGGCTACACCTTC.

To note about this clone: The sample carries other DNA sequences with the same CDR3. This rearrangement joins TRBV3-1 (or the pseudogene TRBV3-2) to TRBJ1-2; unclear D gene. CDR3 length: 13 amino acids. Germline V gene lookup returns CDR1 LGHDT and CDR2 YNNKEL (reference sequence). Trimming removed 4 bases from V and 4 bases from J, with 10 bases in between. Here the CDR3 reads CASSLEGGYGYTF. For the CDR3, the DNA is TGTGCCAGCAGCCTGGAGGGAGGCTATGGCTACACCTTC.

As to this clone: Within the sample, other DNA sequences also encode this same CDR3. V is TRBV6-5 and J is TRBJ1-1; unclear D gene. Germline V gene data show CDR1 as MNHEY and CDR2 as SVGAGI. Trimming removed 5 bases at V and 1 base at J, with 5 bases between. This CDR3 has 12 residues. The CDR3 coding sequence is TGTGCCAGCAGTCCTCGGAACACTGAAGCTTTCTTT. Translating gives CASSPRNTEAFF.

This chain links TRBV30 with TRBJ1-2; TRBD1 aligns across 8 bases. CDR1 is GTSNPN, CDR2 SVGIG, per germline (reference sequence). J was trimmed by 6 bases and V by 3 bases; bases with no gene match: 3. This CDR3 is 12 amino acids long. The CDR3 protein is CAWSAGGDGYTF. The CDR3 nucleotides read TGTGCCTGGAGCGCAGGGGGCGATGGCTACACCTTC.

The rearrangement joins TRBV29-1 to TRBJ1-2; 9 bases agree with TRBD1. The CDR3 has 15 residues. Germline CDR1 reads SQVTM; CDR2 reads ANQGSEA. J was trimmed by 4 bases and V by 2 bases; bases with no gene match: 8. For the CDR3, the DNA is TGCAGCGTTGAACGGCCGACAGGGGGATCCTATGGCTACACCTTC. Encoded protein: CSVERPTGGSYGYTF.

This chain connects TRBV11-3 to TRBJ2-1; 7 positions match TRBD2. J gave up 7 bases and V 5 bases, and 5 bases lay outside the gene matches. The CDR3 has 13 amino acids. Germline CDR1 and CDR2: SGHNT and YENEEA. As DNA, the CDR3 is TGTGCCAGCAGCCCCGGGACTATTAATGAGCAGTTCTTC. It yields the protein CASSPGTINEQFF.

This chain connects TRBV3-1 (or the pseudogene TRBV3-2) to TRBJ2-3; 10 nucleotides line up with TRBD2. In germline, CDR1 is LGHDT, CDR2 YNNKEL (reference sequence). Trimming cost V 5 bases and J 2 bases; bases outside gene matches: 10. There are 17 residues in the CDR3. CDR3 in amino acids: CASSEVGSGGATDTQYF. In nucleotides, the CDR3 is TGTGCCAGCAGCGAGGTGGGGAGCGGGGGGGCCACAGATACGCAGTATTTT.

V usage is TRBV30 and J usage is TRBJ2-7; D remains unclear. The germline V and J ends were trimmed by 2 bases and 3 bases, with 11 bases remaining between them. The CDR3 contains 13 residues. Germline lookup yields CDR1 GTSNPN and CDR2 SVGIG (reference sequence). The CDR3 protein is CAWSTDRGYEQYF. CDR3 DNA sequence: TGTGCCTGGAGTACTGACCGCGGCTACGAGCAGTACTTC.

The V gene is TRBV30, the J gene TRBJ2-4, with TRBD1 matching over 9 bases. Per germline, CDR1 GTSNPN and CDR2 SVGIG (reference sequence). The trim removed 6 bases at V and 10 bases at J, leaving 10 bases unmatched. This CDR3 is 13 amino acids long. The CDR3 DNA follows: TGTGCCTGTGCCGAGGACAGGGGTCCGATTCAGTACTTC. Translating gives CACAEDRGPIQYF. The whole variable domain, remainder taken from reference TRBV30 and TRBJ2-4, is SQTIHQWPATLVQPVGSPLSLECTVEGTSNPNLYWYRQAAGRGLQLLFYSVGIGQISSEVPQNLSASRPQDRQFILSSKKLLLSDSGFYLCACAEDRGPIQYFGAGTRLSVL.

The genes are TRBV12-5 and TRBJ1-1; 7 bases match TRBD1. The junction had 12 bases not matched to a gene; V was cut back by 0 bases and J by 11 bases. This CDR3 region has 15 residues. Germline CDR1 reads LGHNT; CDR2 reads FRNRAP. The CDR3 nucleotides read TGTGCTAGTGGTTTGGTACGCAACAGGGGAACAGGGGCTTTCTTT. Its translation: CASGLVRNRGTGAFF.

The chain recombines TRBV28 with TRBJ2-2; TRBD1 might be the D (8 bases). V was cut by 1 base and J by 7 bases, with 13 bases left in between. Germline V gene sequence: CDR1 MDHEN, CDR2 SYDVKM. This CDR3 region has 15 residues. Here the CDR3 reads CASSLLDREGGELFF. The CDR3 bases are TGTGCCAGCAGTTTATTGGACAGGGAGGGCGGGGAGCTGTTTTTT.

Comment on this clone: At the DNA level, this CDR3 is encoded by other sequences in the same sample as well. V and J are TRBV20-1 and TRBJ1-2; a weak D match, TRBD1 (5 bases). Germline-derived CDR1 and CDR2 are DFQATT and SNEGSKA (reference sequence). V was pared by 6 bases and J by 6 bases, with 11 bases between. The CDR3 spans 11 residues. CDR3 sequence (DNA): TGCAGTGCCAGGGTGCCAGATGGCTACACCTTC. Translation: CSARVPDGYTF.

This chain uses TRBV19 with TRBJ2-7; 10 bases line up with TRBD2. Germline trimming cut 10 bases from V and 5 bases from J; bases unmatched to any gene: 11. This CDR3 region has 14 residues. Germline V gene data show CDR1 as LNHDA and CDR2 as SQIVND (reference sequence). The CDR3, as DNA: TGTGCCACCGGCGGAGCGGGGGGGAGGGACGAGCAGTACTTC. It yields the protein CATGGAGGRDEQYF.

The chain is built from TRBV6-5 and TRBJ2-1; no definite D call. This CDR3 has 15 amino acids. The germline gives CDR1 MNHEY, CDR2 SVGAGI. V lost 6 bases and J lost 0, with 12 bases in between. In DNA, the CDR3 is TGTGCCAGCAGGTCGAGCTGGAGCTCCTACAATGAGCAGTTCTTC. This codes for CASRSSWSSYNEQFF.

This clone was seen only a few times. The rearrangement joins TRBV5-1 to TRBJ1-6; D possibly corresponds to TRBD1 (6 bases). This CDR3 spans 15 amino acids. Germline V CDR1 and CDR2: SGHRS, YFSETQ. V gave up 1 base and J gave up 4 bases, with 9 bases separating them. This CDR3 is CASSLQDRYNSPLHF. Here the CDR3 DNA reads TGCGCCAGCAGCTTGCAGGACAGATATAATTCACCCCTCCACTTT.

The chain uses TRBV9 and TRBJ1-4; weak D call: TRBD1 (6 bases). CDR3 length: 14 amino acids. In germline, CDR1 is SGDLS, CDR2 YYNGEE. V lost 0 bases to trimming and J lost 8 bases, with 11 bases between them. CDR3 region: CASSVGFRGEKLFF. In DNA, the CDR3 is TGTGCCAGCAGCGTAGGTTTTAGGGGGGAAAAACTGTTTTTT. Based on the CDR3 plus reference TRBV9 and TRBJ1-4, the full variable domain is DSGVTQTPKHLITATGQRVTLRCSPRSGDLSVYWYQQSLDQGLQFLIQYYNGEERAKGNILERFSAQQFPDLHSELNLSSLELGDSALYFCASSVGFRGEKLFFGSGTQLSVL.

The chain employs TRBV5-6 and TRBJ1-3; D not resolved. Germline V gene lookup returns CDR1 SGHDT and CDR2 YYEEEE. V dropped 3 bases and J dropped 1 base, with 17 bases sitting between them. The CDR3 spans 17 residues. The CDR3 bases are TGTGCCAGCAGCTCCGAGGGCAGTGACCCATCTGGAAACACCATATATTTT. Residues: CASSSEGSDPSGNTIYF.

The genes are TRBV6-5 and TRBJ2-7; a weak D match, TRBD1 (5 bases). Trimming pared 2 bases from V and 9 bases from J, leaving 17 bases between. The CDR3 is 14 residues long. Germline values: CDR1 MNHEY, CDR2 SVGAGI. The CDR3 DNA is TGTGCCAGCAGTTACCGTCAGGGAACGTATGGGCAGTACTTC. Translating gives CASSYRQGTYGQYF.

J is TRBJ2-7 and V is TRBV5-5; TRBD1 agrees at 7 bases. The CDR3 extends over 13 amino acids. J gave up 11 bases and V 3 bases, and 11 bases lay outside the gene matches. The germline V gene has CDR1 SGHKS and CDR2 YYEKEE (reference sequence). In nucleotides, the CDR3 is TGTGCCAGCAGCTCTCAGACAGGGTATGTGGAGTACTTC. Translation: CASSSQTGYVEYF.

Points on this clone: This sample includes further DNA sequences coding for the same CDR3. CDR3 DNA: TGCAGTGCTAGTGGAGCTATGAACACTGAAGCTTTCTTT. Protein sequence: CSASGAMNTEAFF. The chain carries TRBV20-1 and TRBJ1-1, with D unclear. Germline CDR1 is DFQATT and CDR2 is SNEGSKA (reference sequence). The CDR3 consists of 13 residues. V lost 3 bases to trimming and J lost 0 bases, with 8 bases between them.

This sequence joins TRBV9 and TRBJ2-1; 7 bases line up with TRBD2. V dropped 0 bases and J dropped 2; count of bases not matched to a gene: 8. This CDR3 contains 17 residues. The germline V gene encodes CDR1 SGDLS and CDR2 YYNGEE. CDR3 in amino acids: CASSVATGGGPYNEQFF. CDR3 in DNA: TGTGCCAGCAGCGTAGCTACGGGCGGGGGTCCCTACAATGAGCAGTTCTTC.